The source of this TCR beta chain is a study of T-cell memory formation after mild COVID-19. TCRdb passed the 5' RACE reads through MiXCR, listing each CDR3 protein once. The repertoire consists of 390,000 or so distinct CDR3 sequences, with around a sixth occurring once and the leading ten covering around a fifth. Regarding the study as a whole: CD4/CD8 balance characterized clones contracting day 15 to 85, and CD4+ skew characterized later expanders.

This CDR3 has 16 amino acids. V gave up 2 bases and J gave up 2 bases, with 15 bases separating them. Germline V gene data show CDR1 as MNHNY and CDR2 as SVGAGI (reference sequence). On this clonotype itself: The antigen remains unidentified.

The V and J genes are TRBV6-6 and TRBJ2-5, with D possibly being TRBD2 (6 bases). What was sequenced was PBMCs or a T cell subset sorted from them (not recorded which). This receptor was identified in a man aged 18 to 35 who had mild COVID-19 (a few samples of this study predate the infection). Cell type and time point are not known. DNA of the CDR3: TGTGCCAGCAGTTACGGTCTACACGGAGGGCAAGAGACCCAGTACTTC. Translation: CASSYGLHGGQETQYF.